This TCR beta chain was sequenced in a study of OX40 agonist ivuxolimab in advanced cancers. Turning to the study itself: Intravenous ivuxolimab at 0.01 to 10 mg/kg was given to patients every 2 weeks.

Clones were read by immunoSEQ multiplex PCR, and TCRdb kept only the in-frame ones, dropping some. Of fewer than 75,000 clones detected, roughly 90% appear once; the ten largest clones hold under 3.5%. Between the trimmed V and J ends, which lost 0 bases and 5 bases, there was a span of 10 bases. The CDR3 totals 14 residues. The V gene's germline CDR1 is KGHSH and CDR2 LQKENI. The specimen was CD4+ or CD8+ T cells sorted from blood, collected in a trial of the OX40 agonist ivuxolimab. The chain recombines TRBV18 with TRBJ1-2, with D maybe TRBD1 (6 bases). The origin of this receptor is an adult with an advanced solid tumor such as melanoma, head and neck, liver or kidney cancer. The CDR3: CASSPPDRPYGYTF. CDR3 DNA sequence: TGTGCCAGCTCACCACCGGACAGACCGTATGGCTACACCTTC.